This TCR beta chain was captured by sequencing in a study of early T cells in non-severe SARS-CoV-2 infection. Study-level background: Sequencing used unsorted whole-blood bulk RNA, so chains lack pairing. Study-wide results and limits: VDJdb-based annotation leaned toward anti-spike CD8 responses and missed private and CD4 specificities.

Individual cDNA molecules each received unique molecular identifiers attached to them. TCRdb reprocessed the 5' RACE reads via MiXCR and lists one record per CDR3 protein. Of tens of thousands of distinct CDR3 sequences in the sample, around 6.5% are singletons; the top ten hold less than 25%. Points on this clonotype: Its antigen is as yet unknown.

The germline V gene has CDR1 SGHRS and CDR2 YFSETQ. The CDR3 loop spans 15 amino acids. V shed 4 bases, J shed 6 bases, and the junction held 3 bases outside the gene matches. The specimen comprised whole blood, sampled at baseline. This TCR came from an adult who was a healthcare worker with PCR-confirmed SARS-CoV-2 infection or an uninfected control (not recorded which). V gene TRBV5-1 combines with J gene TRBJ2-1, with 14 nucleotides matching TRBD2. The CDR3 loop is CASSVGTSGSNEQFF. The CDR3 nucleotides read TGCGCCAGCAGCGTAGGGACTAGCGGGAGCAATGAGCAGTTCTTC. The full variable domain, completed using reference TRBV5-1 and TRBJ2-1, is KAGVTQTPRYLIKTRGQQVTLSCSPISGHRSVSWYQQTPGQGLQFLFEYFSETQRNKGNFPGRFSGRQFSNSRSEMNVSTLELGDSALYLCASSVGTSGSNEQFFGPGTRLTVL.